Listed below are T cell receptor beta chains from one sample, sequenced in a study of blood T cell repertoires in COVID-19. Profiling relied on immunoSEQ multiplex PCR, and the TCRdb table lists in-frame clones only, not all of them. The sample records tens of thousands of clones, 88% being singletons. Sequencing was carried out using peripheral blood. The receptors shown here come from a human donor with active COVID-19. The donor label of this sample is uncertain. Each CDR3 is given with its conserved first and last residue. D genes are given only for firm matches. Part of the rows lack a size; the others show once, few, many or a class for expanded clones.

D: TRBD1
J: TRBJ1-5
V: TRBV2
size: -
DNA: TGTGCCAGCAGTGGGTCGGACAGGGGCAATCAGCCCCAGCATTTT
CDR3: CASSGSDRGNQPQHF

D: -
J: TRBJ2-7
V: TRBV30
size: -
DNA: TGTGCCTGGACAGGAAACTCCTACGAGCAGTACTTC
CDR3: CAWTGNSYEQYF

D: -
J: TRBJ2-2
V: TRBV6-5
size: -
DNA: TGTGCCAGCAGTACAGGGATCCCGTCCGGGGAGCTGTTTTTT
CDR3: CASSTGIPSGELFF

D: -
J: TRBJ2-3
V: TRBV9
size: few
DNA: TGTGCCAGCGGTACGGGACTCACAGATACGCAGTATTTT
CDR3: CASGTGLTDTQYF

D: -
J: TRBJ2-4
V: TRBV7-9
size: -
DNA: TGTGCCAGCAGCTTAGACAGGGACATTCAGTACTTC
CDR3: CASSLDRDIQYF

D: -
J: TRBJ1-2
V: TRBV28
size: -
DNA: TGTGCCAGCATTAAGGGGGGGGTGCGGGGCTACACCTTC
CDR3: CASIKGGVRGYTF

D: -
J: TRBJ2-2
V: TRBV4-3
size: -
DNA: TGCGCCAGCAGCCAAGAGCAACAGCGGCAGCTGAACACCGGGGAGCTGTTTTTT
CDR3: CASSQEQQRQLNTGELFF

D: TRBD1
J: TRBJ2-5
V: TRBV24-1
size: -
DNA: TGTGCCACCAGTGATCCGCGACAGGGGGCGGGGGAGACCCAGTACTTC
CDR3: CATSDPRQGAGETQYF

D: -
J: TRBJ1-2
V: TRBV6-2/TRBV6-3
size: -
DNA: TGTGCCAGCGGTTCGACAGCTCCTAACTATGGCTACACCTTC
CDR3: CASGSTAPNYGYTF

D: -
J: TRBJ2-3
V: TRBV7-2
size: -
DNA: TGTGCCAGCAGCATCGAGGGGGGGAATACAGATACGCAGTATTTT
CDR3: CASSIEGGNTDTQYF

D: TRBD1
J: TRBJ1-5
V: TRBV28
size: -
DNA: TGTGCCAGCAGTTCTCGACAGGGTGGGCAGCCCCAGCATTTT
CDR3: CASSSRQGGQPQHF

D: -
J: TRBJ1-1
V: TRBV4-2
size: once
DNA: TGTGCCAGCAGCCAAGACCAGGCGAACACTGAAGCTTTCTTT
CDR3: CASSQDQANTEAFF

D: TRBD2
J: TRBJ2-7
V: TRBV5-4
size: -
DNA: TGTGCCAGCAGCTTGGTAGCGGGAGACGAGCAGTACTTC
CDR3: CASSLVAGDEQYF

D: TRBD1
J: TRBJ1-4
V: TRBV9
size: -
DNA: TGTGCCAGCAGCGCCCGACAGGGGGGGAATGAAAAACTGTTTTTT
CDR3: CASSARQGGNEKLFF

D: -
J: TRBJ2-3
V: TRBV6-4
size: -
DNA: TGTGCCAGCAGCGCACAGGGAAGCACAGATACGCAGTATTTT
CDR3: CASSAQGSTDTQYF

D: -
J: TRBJ1-4
V: TRBV7-9
size: -
DNA: TGTGCCAGCAGCTTAGCGGTTACACAGCCGGCGCGCGAAAAACTGTTTTTT
CDR3: CASSLAVTQPAREKLFF

D: TRBD2
J: TRBJ2-5
V: TRBV6-2/TRBV6-3
size: -
DNA: TGTGCCAGCAGCCACACACTAGCGGGGGGGCCCGTTAGAAAGACCCAGTACTTC
CDR3: CASSHTLAGGPVRKTQYF

D: -
J: TRBJ1-4
V: TRBV5-1
size: -
DNA: TGCGCCAGCAGCTTGGGGCCCCAGGGGAGGGGTGAAAAACTGTTTTTT
CDR3: CASSLGPQGRGEKLFF

D: TRBD1
J: TRBJ2-7
V: TRBV7-6
size: -
DNA: TGTGCCAGCAGCTTAGAGGGGGCCATCGCCTACGAGCAGTACTTC
CDR3: CASSLEGAIAYEQYF

D: -
J: TRBJ1-3
V: TRBV14
size: -
DNA: TGTGCCAGCAGCCAAGTTCACAAGTCTGGAAACACCATATATTTT
CDR3: CASSQVHKSGNTIYF

D: TRBD1
J: TRBJ2-1
V: TRBV29-1
size: -
DNA: TGCAGCGCCGACAGGGGGCGCAGGGATGAGCAGTTCTTC
CDR3: CSADRGRRDEQFF

D: TRBD1
J: TRBJ2-7
V: TRBV5-8
size: -
DNA: TGTGCCAGCAGCAAGCCGGGACAGGGGGTCCACGAGCAGTACTTC
CDR3: CASSKPGQGVHEQYF

D: -
J: TRBJ2-7
V: TRBV2
size: -
DNA: TGTGCCAGCAGTGAAGTAGGGGCGGGAAGTTACGAGCAGTACTTC
CDR3: CASSEVGAGSYEQYF

D: TRBD2
J: TRBJ2-1
V: TRBV18
size: -
DNA: TGTGCCAGCTCACCGATTATCAGCGGGGCTAAATCAGAGCAGTTCTTC
CDR3: CASSPIISGAKSEQFF

D: TRBD2
J: TRBJ2-7
V: TRBV12-3/TRBV12-4
size: -
DNA: TGTGCCAGCAGAAGCGGGAAGTACGAGCAGTACTTC
CDR3: CASRSGKYEQYF

D: TRBD2
J: TRBJ2-2
V: TRBV6-2/TRBV6-3
size: -
DNA: TGTGCCAGCAGTTACCCACTAGCGGGAGAGAACACCGGGGAGCTGTTTTTT
CDR3: CASSYPLAGENTGELFF

D: TRBD1
J: TRBJ2-2
V: TRBV4-1
size: -
DNA: TGCGCCAGCAGCCGAAGGACAGGGGACCTAACAACCGGGGAGCTGTTTTTT
CDR3: CASSRRTGDLTTGELFF